This TCR beta chain was sequenced in a study of CD8+ T cells in alopecia areata. Study background: The protocol delivered tofacitinib for 6 to 18 months, then withdrew it for 6 months.

Treatment meaning: oral pan-JAK inhibitor, 5-10 mg twice daily. From alopecia areata patients, lesional scalp punch biopsies and peripheral blood were collected. General observations from the study: Scalp lesions, especially in alopecia totalis/universalis, had higher clonality than normal scalp. Administration of tofacitinib significantly diminished scalp clonality and expanded CD8+ clones within the top 100.

Extraction and reverse transcription of RNA yielded cDNA as the sequencing template. Profiling relied on immunoSEQ multiplex PCR, and the TCRdb table lists in-frame clones only, not all of them. The data show 90,000 to 100,000 clones, 60% to 75% seen once. The CDR3 spans 14 residues. Looked up from germline, CDR1 is SGHTA and CDR2 is FQGNSA. V shed 3 bases, J shed 3 bases, and the junction held 1 base outside the gene matches. This clone was seen only once. Its target is not known. Source: CD8+ T cells sorted from blood, taken at week 4, from a patient treated with tofacitinib. The chain has TRBV7-2 and TRBJ2-7; 11 bases match TRBD2. This TCR derives from a human donor with alopecia areata. The CDR3 region has the DNA TGTGCCAGCAGCTTCGGGACTAGCGGCTACGAGCAGTACTTC. The encoded protein is CASSFGTSGYEQYF.